This T cell receptor beta chain was retrieved from a study of T cell responses to AZD1222 COVID-19 vaccine. Comments on this clone: Antigen unknown.

General study results and limits: Donors were chiefly white British, with a greater number of females, and clonal diversity was perhaps underestimated. No day 14 peak samples; only post-peak repertoires were characterized.

Some clones are missing from TCRdb's copy, which holds only in-frame ones; the method was immunoSEQ multiplex PCR. The repertoire holds 100,000 to 150,000 clones, with 90% as singletons. This TCR was sampled from an adult in good health. The input for sequencing was peripheral blood, taken on day 0 of AZD1222 vaccination.

This CDR3 is CASSTSTGPLHF. In DNA, the CDR3 is TGTGCCAGCAGCACCTCAACCGGGCCCCTCCACTTT. The chain carries TRBV6-5 and TRBJ1-6; D is undetermined. This CDR3 region has 12 residues. Trimming left V 6 bases short and J 13 bases short, with 13 bases between. Germline lookup yields CDR1 MNHEY and CDR2 SVGAGI.